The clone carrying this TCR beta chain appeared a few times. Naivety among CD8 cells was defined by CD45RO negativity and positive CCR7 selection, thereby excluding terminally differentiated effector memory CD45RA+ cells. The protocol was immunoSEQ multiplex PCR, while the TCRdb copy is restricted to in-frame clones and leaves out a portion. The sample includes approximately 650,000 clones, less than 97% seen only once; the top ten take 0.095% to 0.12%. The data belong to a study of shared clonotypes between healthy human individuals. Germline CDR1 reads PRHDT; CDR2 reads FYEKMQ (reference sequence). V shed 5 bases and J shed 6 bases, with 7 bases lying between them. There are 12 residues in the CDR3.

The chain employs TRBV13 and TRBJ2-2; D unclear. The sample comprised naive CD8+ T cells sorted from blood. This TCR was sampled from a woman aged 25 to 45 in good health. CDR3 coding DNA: TGTGCCAGCAGCCTCAGCCCCGGGGAGCTGTTTTTT. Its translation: CASSLSPGELFF. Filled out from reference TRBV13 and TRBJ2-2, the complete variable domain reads AAGVIQSPRHLIKEKRETATLKCYPIPRHDTVYWYQQGPGQDPQFLISFYEKMQSDKGSIPDRFSAQQFSDYHSELNMSSLELGDSALYFCASSLSPGELFFGEGSRLTVL.